This T cell receptor beta chain was sequenced during a study of CD8+ T cells in alopecia areata. Study details: Percent affected scalp area, the SALT score, rated treated patients' severity.

cDNA reverse transcribed from extracted RNA served as the sequencing template. Using immunoSEQ multiplex PCR, the repertoire was profiled, and TCRdb retains in-frame clones only, with some absent. The sample comprises approximately 100,000 clones, around 60% of which are singletons, and roughly 17% rests with the top ten. Described treatment: oral pan-JAK inhibitor, 5-10 mg twice daily. Findings and caveats of the study: Mouse data revealed clearer TCR sharing than patient data did, a gap possibly tied to HLA.

About this clone: Its target is unknown.

The CDR3 is 20 amino acids. Trimming at V came to 6 bases and at J to 0 bases, leaving 16 bases not matched to a gene. In germline, CDR1 is MNHEY, CDR2 SMNVEV (reference sequence). The rearrangement uses TRBV27 and TRBJ2-6; 8 bases fit TRBD1. The material was CD8+ T cells sorted from blood, obtained at approximately week 55, from a patient treated with tofacitinib. The receptor was isolated from a human donor with alopecia areata. The CDR3 reads CASSTRLGGQDFSGANVLTF. The DNA of the CDR3 is TGTGCCAGCAGCACAAGACTGGGGGGACAGGATTTCTCTGGGGCCAACGTCCTGACTTTC.